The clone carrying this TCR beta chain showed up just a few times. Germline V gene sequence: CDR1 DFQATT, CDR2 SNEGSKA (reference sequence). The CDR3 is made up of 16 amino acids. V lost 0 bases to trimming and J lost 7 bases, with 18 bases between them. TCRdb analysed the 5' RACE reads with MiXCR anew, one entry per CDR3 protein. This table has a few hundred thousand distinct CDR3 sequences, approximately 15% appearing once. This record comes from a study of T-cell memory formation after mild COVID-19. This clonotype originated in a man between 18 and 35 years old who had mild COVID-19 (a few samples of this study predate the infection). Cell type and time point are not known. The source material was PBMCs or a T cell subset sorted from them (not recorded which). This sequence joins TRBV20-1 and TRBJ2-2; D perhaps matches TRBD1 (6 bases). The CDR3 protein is CSARDRGLGCVGELFF. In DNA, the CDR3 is TGCAGTGCTAGAGACAGGGGTCTTGGCTGTGTCGGGGAGCTGTTTTTT.